The 10 T cell receptor beta chains in this list originate from one sample, sequenced in a study of blood T cell repertoires in COVID-19. Assay: immunoSEQ multiplex PCR; the TCRdb copy retains only in-frame clones and omits some. Found here are 100,000 or so clones, roughly 92% of them singletons; the top ten hold roughly 5.6%. The sample was peripheral blood. The receptors stem from a man aged 45-65 years with active COVID-19.

The chain recombines TRBV5-1 with TRBJ2-7, with D unresolved. CDR1 is SGHRS and CDR2 is YFSETQ in the germline V gene. V was clipped by 3 bases and J by 6 bases, with 16 bases between them. CDR3 length: 14 residues. The CDR3 DNA sequence: TGCGCCAGCAGCTCGGATCCGAGGTCGGGCGAGCAGTACTTC. Protein sequence: CASSSDPRSGEQYF.

This clone appeared once. J is TRBJ1-2 and V is TRBV12-2; TRBD1 is taken as the D call from the table, unchecked against the DNA. TRBV12-2 is classified as a pseudogene. CDR3 length: 13 residues. In nucleotides, the CDR3 is TGTTTAGAGGGGGCGGCGAGGAACTATGGCTACACCTTC. Its protein is CLEGAARNYGYTF.

V and J are TRBV12-3 or TRBV12-4 and TRBJ1-2; the D is unclear. CDR3 length: 13 residues. The V end lost 6 bases, the J end lost 0 bases, and 8 bases lay between the germline ends. CDR3 sequence: CASSPGANYGYTF. CDR3 DNA sequence: TGTGCCAGCAGCCCGGGAGCTAACTATGGCTACACCTTC.

The chain links TRBV5-1 to TRBJ1-2; D gene ambiguous. V gave up 0 bases and J gave up 2 bases, with 8 bases separating them. Germline CDR1 is SGHRS and CDR2 is YFSETQ. The CDR3 covers 14 residues. The CDR3 here is CASSLVEWNYGYTF. The CDR3 coding sequence is TGCGCCAGCAGCTTGGTAGAATGGAACTATGGCTACACCTTC.

The V gene is TRBV5-4, the J gene TRBJ2-1; D is possibly TRBD2 (5 bases). V was clipped by 4 bases and J by 3 bases, with 8 bases between them. The CDR3 consists of 13 residues. CDR1 is SGHNT, CDR2 YYREEE, per germline (reference sequence). CDR3 coding DNA: TGTGCCAGCAGCGTCGGGGACTACAATGAGCAGTTCTTC. Amino acids: CASSVGDYNEQFF.

The chain has TRBV9 and TRBJ2-1, with 9 bases that match TRBD2. This CDR3 has 15 amino acids. Germline V gene sequence: CDR1 SGDLS, CDR2 YYNGEE. V gave up 3 bases and J gave up 0 bases; unmatched junction bases: 1. The chain's CDR3 is CASSAGLASYNEQFF. CDR3 DNA: TGTGCCAGCAGCGCGGGACTAGCCTCCTACAATGAGCAGTTCTTC. Full variable domain (rest looked up from reference TRBV9 and TRBJ2-1): DSGVTQTPKHLITATGQRVTLRCSPRSGDLSVYWYQQSLDQGLQFLIQYYNGEERAKGNILERFSAQQFPDLHSELNLSSLELGDSALYFCASSAGLASYNEQFFGPGTRLTVL.

The chain links TRBV9 to TRBJ1-3; D not resolved. Trimming left V 0 bases short and J 12 bases short, with 16 bases between. Per germline, CDR1 SGDLS and CDR2 YYNGEE. The CDR3 has 14 amino acids. DNA of the CDR3: TGTGCCAGCAGCGTAGATCAAACTGGACGGGGCATATATTTT. Residues: CASSVDQTGRGIYF.

This chain links TRBV30 with TRBJ2-5; 9 bases agree with TRBD1. The CDR3 is 15 residues long. Unmatched junction bases numbered 7, after V lost 3 bases and J lost 2 bases. Per the germline V gene, CDR1 is GTSNPN and CDR2 is SVGIG (reference sequence). CDR3 sequence: CAWRRRDRVQETQYF. For the CDR3, the DNA is TGTGCCTGGAGGCGGCGGGACAGGGTACAAGAGACCCAGTACTTC.

The rearrangement joins TRBV29-1 to TRBJ1-2; D may be TRBD1 (5 bases). CDR1 is SQVTM, CDR2 ANQGSEA, per germline. The CDR3 is 12 residues long. Trimming shortened V by 3 bases and J by 2 bases, and 7 bases separated the two germline ends. The CDR3 DNA sequence: TGCAGCGTTGAGTCAGGGAACTATGGCTACACCTTC. Translation gives CSVESGNYGYTF. The variable domain in full, with the rest retrieved from reference TRBV29-1 and TRBJ1-2, is SAVISQKPSRDICQRGTSLTIQCQVDSQVTMMFWYRQQPGQSLTLIATANQGSEATYESGFVIDKFPISRPNLTFSTLTVSNMSPEDSSIYLCSVESGNYGYTFGSGTRLTVV.

The J gene is TRBJ1-1, the V gene TRBV5-6; tentative D call: TRBD1 (5 bases). In germline, CDR1 is SGHDT, CDR2 YYEEEE. This CDR3 has 14 residues. V lost 0 bases and J 3 bases, leaving 9 bases between the germline ends. The CDR3 spells CASSLGTTYTEAFF. CDR3 bases: TGTGCCAGCAGCTTGGGGACAACTTACACTGAAGCTTTCTTT.